The 3 T cell receptor beta chains given below trace back to one sample, sequenced in a study of cytomegalovirus exposure and HLA in healthy donors (dated by TCRdb to 2016 to 2017). The method was the immunoSEQ multiplex PCR assay. The multiplex PCR relied on a mix of 60 forward primers for TCR Vbeta segments and 13 reverse primers for TCR Jbeta segments. TCRdb stores this immuneACCESS table with in-frame sequences only. Part of the clones is absent; in the studies checked, under half of the shortfall reflects unresolved V genes, and no reason is known for the rest. The sample profile shows some 160,000 clones; approximately 80% of them were found once. The ten biggest clones cover 7% of the sample. Sequenced input: PBMCs. The receptors here all came from a woman in her 40s in good health and CMV-seropositive.

The V call is TRBV11-2, the J call TRBJ1-6; 7 bases match TRBD1. Per the germline V gene, CDR1 is SGHAT and CDR2 is FQNNGV. CDR3 length: 15 amino acids. Trimming took 5 bases from V and 6 from J; bases not matched to a gene: 7. The CDR3 protein is CASSQTGVFNSPLHF. CDR3 coding DNA: TGTGCCAGCAGCCAAACAGGGGTCTTTAATTCACCCCTCCACTTT.

This clone appeared once. The chain couples TRBV2 to TRBJ2-4; 7 bases agree with TRBD1. The CDR3 has 16 amino acids. J lost 6 bases, V lost 0 bases, and 8 bases had no gene match. CDR1 is SNHLY and CDR2 is FYNNEI in the germline V gene. Here the CDR3 DNA reads TGTGCCAGCAGTGAAGCATCCAGGGGGTTGGTAAACATTCAGTACTTC. This translates into CASSEASRGLVNIQYF.

As concerns this clone: One junction end disagrees with the germline gene, perhaps due to a read error. The chain uses TRBV7-9 and TRBJ2-7; 7 bases match TRBD1. The CDR3 has 12 residues. Germline CDR1 reads SEHNR; CDR2 reads FQNEAQ (reference sequence). CDR3 residues: CASSSTGTECGF. The CDR3 nucleotides read TGTGCCAGCAGCTCCACCGGGACAGAATGCGGCTTC.